These 21 T cell receptor beta chains originate from one sample sequenced in a study of blood T cell repertoires in COVID-19. The data were produced by immunoSEQ multiplex PCR, yet TCRdb's version contains in-frame clones alone and is incomplete. The data hold approximately 500,000 clones, with roughly 88% observed a single time. The sequencing input was PBMCs or T cells enriched from blood (not recorded which). These receptors came from a woman aged 40 to 50 who had recovered from COVID-19.

J is TRBJ1-2 and V is TRBV9; no clear D gene. This CDR3 is built from 15 residues. Germline values: CDR1 SGDLS, CDR2 YYNGEE. The germline V and J ends were trimmed by 0 bases and 4 bases, with 13 bases remaining between them. CDR3 DNA: TGTGCCAGCAGCGTAGCTCCGGAGAAACCCTATGGCTACACCTTC. Translating it yields CASSVAPEKPYGYTF.

V is TRBV25-1 and J is TRBJ1-6; D unclear. This CDR3 spans 14 amino acids. Germline CDR1 reads MGHDK; CDR2 reads SYGVNS. V lost 2 bases, J lost 10 bases, and 12 bases lay in between. The CDR3, as DNA: TGTGCCAGCAGTGAAGGCCTTTACGGGTCACCCCTCCACTTT. Protein sequence: CASSEGLYGSPLHF.

This clone was seen a single time. The V and J genes are TRBV2 and TRBJ2-1; tentatively, D is TRBD2 (6 bases). CDR1 SNHLY and CDR2 FYNNEI come from the germline V gene. The CDR3 is made up of 9 amino acids. V lost 11 bases and J lost 12, with 11 bases in between. DNA of the CDR3: TGTGCCGGTAGGGGAGGGCAGTTCTTC. As protein: CAGRGGQFF.

This chain uses TRBV10-1 with TRBJ2-2; D might be TRBD2 (6 bases). Between the trimmed V and J ends, which lost 3 bases and 1 base, there was a span of 9 bases. Germline V lookup: CDR1 WNHNN, CDR2 SYGVQD (reference sequence). The CDR3 has 15 amino acids. CDR3 region: CASSDRDWNTGELFF. The CDR3 DNA reads as TGCGCCAGCAGTGATCGGGACTGGAACACCGGGGAGCTGTTTTTT.

V and J are TRBV7-9 and TRBJ1-1, with D perhaps TRBD1 (6 bases). The CDR3 extends over 16 amino acids. The germline V gene encodes CDR1 SEHNR and CDR2 FQNEAQ (reference sequence). Trimming shortened V by 5 bases and J by 1 base, and 17 bases separated the two germline ends. The CDR3 sequence is CASSPIRGDGNTEAFF. Written as DNA, the CDR3 is TGTGCCAGCAGCCCCATCAGGGGCGATGGGAACACTGAAGCTTTCTTT.

V is TRBV12-5 and J is TRBJ2-5; TRBD2 matches 8 bases. Per the germline V gene, CDR1 is LGHNT and CDR2 is FRNRAP. There are 14 residues in the CDR3. After removal of 2 bases from V and 8 bases from J, the junction contained 7 bases not matched to a gene. This CDR3 is CASGLNSGDDTQYF. The CDR3 DNA follows: TGTGCTAGTGGTTTGAATAGCGGGGATGATACCCAGTACTTC.

V gene TRBV27 combines with J gene TRBJ2-7; no definite D call. CDR1 and CDR2 (germline): MNHEY, SMNVEV (reference sequence). The CDR3 loop spans 14 amino acids. Trimming took off 2 bases at V and 0 bases at J, with 8 bases between the two ends. CDR3 sequence reads: CASSLTSSSYEQYF. CDR3 DNA sequence: TGTGCCAGCAGTTTAACGTCGAGCTCCTACGAGCAGTACTTC.

The chain combines TRBV18 with TRBJ1-3; 8 bases align to TRBD1. J gave up 0 bases and V 4 bases, and 5 bases lay outside the gene matches. This CDR3 has 16 amino acids. Per the germline V gene, CDR1 is KGHSH and CDR2 is LQKENI. The CDR3 nucleotides read TGTGCCAGCTCACTCGGGACAGGAATCTCTGGAAACACCATATATTTT. It specifies CASSLGTGISGNTIYF.

V usage is TRBV13 and J usage is TRBJ2-1, with TRBD2 matching over 7 bases. The CDR3 sequence is 15 residues long. CDR1 is PRHDT and CDR2 is FYEKMQ in the germline V gene (reference sequence). With V trimmed by 3 bases and J by 4 bases, 6 bases remained unmatched. CDR3 DNA sequence: TGTGCCAGCAGCTTTAACCGGGAGGTTTACAATGAGCAGTTCTTC. Protein product: CASSFNREVYNEQFF.

The gene calls are TRBV7-8 and TRBJ2-1, with TRBD2 matching over 7 bases. The ends lost 4 bases at V and 0 bases at J; junction bases unmatched: 9. Per the germline V gene, CDR1 is SGHVS and CDR2 is FQNEAQ. The CDR3 is 17 residues long. CDR3: CASSSFVRELSYNEQFF. The CDR3 bases are TGTGCCAGCAGCTCATTTGTGCGGGAGCTCTCCTACAATGAGCAGTTCTTC.

The rearrangement joins TRBV11-3 to TRBJ1-4; TRBD1 aligns across 7 bases. This CDR3 has 17 amino acids. Germline CDR1 and CDR2: SGHNT and YENEEA. The V and J ends lost 5 bases and 7 bases, in that order; junction bases with no gene match: 16. The DNA for the CDR3 is TGTGCCAGCAGCCTAACAGGGGCCAATTCCGGAAGTGAAAAACTGTTTTTT. Translating gives CASSLTGANSGSEKLFF.

This chain joins TRBV6-5 and TRBJ2-7, with D possibly TRBD2 on 6 matching bases. Germline V gives CDR1 MNHEY, CDR2 SVGAGI. Trimming cost V 5 bases and J 3 bases, with 11 bases left between them. The CDR3 has 13 amino acids. The CDR3 reads CASSPPGLYEQYF. The CDR3 region has the DNA TGTGCCAGCAGTCCCCCGGGACTCTACGAGCAGTACTTC.

The chain has TRBV5-1 and TRBJ1-4, with no clear D. V was pared by 2 bases and J by 0 bases, with 8 bases between. The CDR3 spans 15 residues. In germline, CDR1 is SGHRS, CDR2 YFSETQ. CDR3 protein: CASSLIGATNEKLFF. The CDR3 DNA reads TGCGCCAGCAGCTTAATCGGGGCAACTAATGAAAAACTGTTTTTT. Drawing the rest from reference TRBV5-1 and TRBJ1-4, the complete variable domain is KAGVTQTPRYLIKTRGQQVTLSCSPISGHRSVSWYQQTPGQGLQFLFEYFSETQRNKGNFPGRFSGRQFSNSRSEMNVSTLELGDSALYLCASSLIGATNEKLFFGSGTQLSVL.

V and J are TRBV6-5 and TRBJ1-1; possible D gene TRBD1, 5 bases. The ends were cut back, 2 bases at V and 6 bases at J, with 7 bases in the middle. The CDR3 consists of 12 residues. Germline CDR1 MNHEY, CDR2 SVGAGI. The CDR3 loop is CASSYGGAEAFF. CDR3 bases: TGTGCCAGCAGTTACGGAGGGGCTGAAGCTTTCTTT.

A few counts support this clone. The V gene is TRBV1, the J gene TRBJ1-2; the table gives TRBD1 as D, unverified against the DNA. TRBV1 is assigned pseudogene status. CDR3 length: 22 residues. CDR3 coding DNA: TGCACCAGCAGCCAAGACCGTGGTCGCGCCAGGGGGTTTTTCCTAACTAGGTATGGCTACACCTTC. Its translation is CTSSQDRGRARGFFLTRYGYTF.

This chain links TRBV7-7 with TRBJ1-5; TRBD1 aligns across 11 bases. The CDR3 loop spans 16 amino acids. Germline-derived CDR1 and CDR2 are SSHAT and FNYEAQ (reference sequence). V dropped 5 bases and J dropped 4; count of bases not matched to a gene: 7. Written as DNA, the CDR3 is TGTGCCAGCAGCCAGGGACAGGGGGTCAGGAATCAGCCCCAGCATTTT. Amino acid sequence: CASSQGQGVRNQPQHF. The whole variable domain, filled in from reference TRBV7-7 and TRBJ1-5, reads GAGVSQSPRYKVTKRGQDVTLRCDPISSHATLYWYQQALGQGPEFLTYFNYEAQPDKSGLPSDRFSAERPEGSISTLTIQRTEQRDSAMYRCASSQGQGVRNQPQHFGDGTRLSIL.

The chain carries TRBV4-3 and TRBJ1-2; perhaps TRBD1 as D (5 bases). This CDR3 region has 14 residues. Germline CDR1 is LGHNA and CDR2 is YSLEER. Trimming pared 3 bases from V and 4 bases from J, leaving 12 bases between. The CDR3 region is CASSQGPRTYGYTF. CDR3 in DNA: TGCGCCAGCAGCCAGGGGCCAAGGACCTATGGCTACACCTTC.

This clone has more than one count but fewer than ten. The chain has TRBV7-9 and TRBJ2-7; D perhaps matches TRBD2 (5 bases). V lost 7 bases, J lost 7 bases, and 14 bases lay in between. CDR1 is SEHNR, CDR2 FQNEAQ, per germline (reference sequence). The CDR3 length is 12 residues. The CDR3 protein is CASTPGWGEQYF. The CDR3 coding sequence is TGTGCCAGCACTCCGGGGTGGGGAGAGCAGTACTTC.

The genes are TRBV24-1 and TRBJ1-1, with D unresolved. Germline V lookup: CDR1 KGHDR, CDR2 SFDVKD. V was pared by 3 bases and J by 4 bases, with 23 bases between. There are 18 residues in the CDR3. CDR3 nucleotides: TGTGCCACCAGTGATCCTTTTGGGTTTAAGTTCTCGGGCACTGAAGCTTTCTTT. Translating it yields CATSDPFGFKFSGTEAFF.

The chain employs TRBV3-1 (or the pseudogene TRBV3-2) and TRBJ1-6; no firm D call. V gave up 0 bases and J gave up 9 bases, with 15 bases separating them. Per germline, CDR1 LGHDT and CDR2 YNNKEL (reference sequence). This CDR3 region has 16 residues. The CDR3 region is CASSQDRPAWSSPLHF. For the CDR3, the DNA is TGTGCCAGCAGCCAAGACCGACCGGCGTGGAGTTCACCCCTCCACTTT.

The chain links TRBV6-5 to TRBJ2-1; possible D gene TRBD2, 5 bases. Germline CDR1 reads MNHEY; CDR2 reads SVGAGI. The CDR3 loop spans 15 amino acids. V was shortened by 7 bases and J by 5 bases, with 18 bases between the two germline ends. CDR3 nucleotide sequence: TGTGCCAGCACTATAACTGTGGACTTAAACAATGAGCAGTTCTTC. Translation: CASTITVDLNNEQFF.